The TCR beta chain described here comes from a study of blood T cell repertoires in COVID-19. As concerns this clone: Other DNA sequences of this sample code for an identical CDR3.

CDR3 length: 13 amino acids. Looked up from germline, CDR1 is MNHNS and CDR2 is SASEGT. Trimming removed 2 bases at V and 1 base at J, with 5 bases between. The repertoire was sequenced with immunoSEQ multiplex PCR; TCRdb's copy has only in-frame clones and lacks some. Of about 140,000 clones listed, 85% to 90% were seen once; the top ten hold 11%. This sequence originates from an elderly woman with acute or convalescent COVID-19. The J gene is TRBJ1-2, the V gene TRBV6-1; unclear D gene. The sample was peripheral blood. For the CDR3, the DNA is TGTGCCAGCAGTGAAACGGTTAACTATGGCTACACCTTC. It translates to CASSETVNYGYTF.